Listed below are T cell receptor beta chains from one sample, sequenced in a study of identical twins. TCRdb itself ran the 5' RACE reads through MiXCR, one entry per CDR3 protein. The sample lists hundreds of thousands of distinct CDR3 sequences; 20% to 25% were seen once. The same data also went into a second study, on yellow fever vaccine responses in identical twins.

The sample comprised CD4+ T cells sorted from blood. These receptor sequences come from a woman younger than 35 in good health. Both conserved end residues are part of each CDR3. D genes are given only for firm matches. Some rows have no size entry. The others give once, few or many, or a class for an expanded clone.

j_call clone_size d_call v_call cdr3_nt cdr3_aa
TRBJ1-1 few - TRBV4-1 TGCGCCAGCAGCCAAGGGGTGTGGGGCAGGGGGAACACTGAAGCTTTCTTT CASSQGVWGRGNTEAFF
TRBJ2-3 - TRBD2 TRBV20-1 TGCAGTGCTACCCGGAGCGGGGGTACGCAGTATTTT CSATRSGGTQYF
TRBJ2-1 few - TRBV5-1 TGCGCCAGCAGCTTTGGCATCTCCTACAATGAGCAGTTCTTC CASSFGISYNEQFF
TRBJ2-2 few - TRBV7-8 TGTGCCAGCAGCTTAGGTCGGGTGACGGTGACCGGGGAGCTGTTTTTT CASSLGRVTVTGELFF
TRBJ2-7 few TRBD2 TRBV12-3/TRBV12-4 TGTGCCAGCAGTTTAGCGTCTAGCGGGGGCTACGAGCAGTACTTC CASSLASSGGYEQYF
TRBJ1-1 few - TRBV6-1 TGTGCCAGCAGACTACGGGTTTTAACTGAAGCTTTCTTT CASRLRVLTEAFF
TRBJ1-1 few - TRBV12-3/TRBV12-4 TGTGCCAGCACCCAAGGGACTAACACTGAAGCTTTCTTT CASTQGTNTEAFF
TRBJ1-5 - - TRBV20-1 TGCAGTGCTAGGGGCCAGTCCGATCAGCCCCAGCATTTT CSARGQSDQPQHF
TRBJ1-1 - - TRBV4-1 TGCGCCAGCAGCCAAGATCTTCAGGTGAACACTGAAGCTTTCTTT CASSQDLQVNTEAFF
TRBJ2-2 few TRBD2 TRBV12-5 TGTGCTAGTGGGGACAGCGGGAGGGCCCTGAACACCGGGGAGCTGTTTTTT CASGDSGRALNTGELFF
TRBJ2-1 few TRBD2 TRBV10-3 TGTGCCATCAGTGAGCCCAGTGGGAGGGAGCGAGGCTCCTACAATGAGCAGTTCTTC CAISEPSGRERGSYNEQFF
TRBJ2-3 - - TRBV7-2 TGTGCCAGCAGCTTAGTCCCCATAGACAGCGGAGATACGCAGTATTTT CASSLVPIDSGDTQYF
TRBJ2-1 few TRBD2 TRBV4-2 TGTGCCAGCAGCCCGGGGGGGACTAGCGGGAGGGGGAGGGTGGATGAGCAGTTCTTC CASSPGGTSGRGRVDEQFF
TRBJ2-1 few TRBD2 TRBV12-3/TRBV12-4 TGTGCCAGCACCGCCTTGCGGGAGGCCTTTCTGCAGTTCTTC CASTALREAFLQFF
TRBJ2-5 - TRBD2 TRBV11-2 TGTGCCAGCAGCTTAGCCCTCAGCGGGGGGGAAGAGACCCAGTACTTC CASSLALSGGEETQYF
TRBJ2-6 few - TRBV12-3/TRBV12-4 TGTGCCAGCAGTTCCCCATCCGGGAGAGGTGTGTCTGGGGCCAACGTCCTGACTTTC CASSSPSGRGVSGANVLTF
TRBJ2-3 - TRBD2 TRBV12-3/TRBV12-4 TGTGCCAGCAGGCCCGGGACTAGCGTCACGCAGTATTTT CASRPGTSVTQYF
TRBJ2-1 few TRBD2 TRBV12-3/TRBV12-4 TGTGCCAGCAGTTTCGGGCTAGCGGGAGGTGAGCAGTTCTTC CASSFGLAGGEQFF
TRBJ2-5 - TRBD1 TRBV12-3/TRBV12-4 TGTGCCAGCAGTCTTACCGGGACAGGGCCAGTAGGGGAGACCCAGTACTTC CASSLTGTGPVGETQYF
TRBJ1-2 - - TRBV12-3/TRBV12-4 TGTGCCAGCAGTCGGCTGACAGGTTCGGCGGGCTACACCTTC CASSRLTGSAGYTF
TRBJ2-5 - - TRBV25-1 TGTGCCAGCAGTGAAAGGAGGGAGACCCAGTACTTC CASSERRETQYF
TRBJ2-1 - - TRBV5-1 TGCGCCAGCAGCTTGGACTCTGGACAGCGAAACAATGAGCAGTTCTTC CASSLDSGQRNNEQFF
TRBJ1-1 - - TRBV19 TGTGCCAGTAGTCCCAAGGGGACTCTCAACACTGAAGCTTTCTTT CASSPKGTLNTEAFF
TRBJ2-5 - - TRBV3-1 TGTGCCAGCAGCCACGGGGCATCAAGGCAAGAGACCCAGTACTTC CASSHGASRQETQYF
TRBJ2-5 - - TRBV27 TGTGCCAGCAGTTTATCAAGGCCTTATGCTATCGAGACCCAGTACTTC CASSLSRPYAIETQYF
TRBJ2-3 few - TRBV5-1 TGCGCCAGCAGCCTAGTGGGACCTCGCAACACAGATACGCAGTATTTT CASSLVGPRNTDTQYF
TRBJ2-1 - - TRBV12-3/TRBV12-4 TGTGCCAGCAGTTTAGGAGGTATCAGTGAGCAGTTCTTC CASSLGGISEQFF
TRBJ1-1 many - TRBV18 TGTGCCAGCTCACCCGAAAAAGAAGCTTTCTTT CASSPEKEAFF
TRBJ1-1 - - TRBV12-3/TRBV12-4 TGTGCCAGCAGTTGGGAGACAGGTACCCACACTGAAGCTTTCTTT CASSWETGTHTEAFF
TRBJ2-2 - - TRBV20-1 TGCAGTGCTCCCCGGCCCTCGGTCACCGGGGAGCTGTTTTTT CSAPRPSVTGELFF
TRBJ2-4 many - TRBV12-3/TRBV12-4 TGTGCCAGCAGCTACTCAACAGGGATTCGGGGAAACATTCAGTACTTC CASSYSTGIRGNIQYF
TRBJ2-7 - - TRBV7-2 TGTGCCAGCAGCTCCCGACTGGTCTCCTACGAGCAGTACTTC CASSSRLVSYEQYF
TRBJ2-5 - TRBD2 TRBV29-1 TGCAGCGTTGAAAAAGGACTAGCTGGGACCCAGTACTTC CSVEKGLAGTQYF
TRBJ2-2 few TRBD2 TRBV4-1 TGCGCCAGCAGCCACCCGGGACTAGCGGGAACGAACACCGGGGAGCTGTTTTTT CASSHPGLAGTNTGELFF
TRBJ2-1 - TRBD2 TRBV9 TGTGCCAGCAGCGTAGGGTGGACTAGCGGGACGATAGAGCAGTTCTTC CASSVGWTSGTIEQFF
TRBJ2-3 - - TRBV28 TGTGCCAGCAGCCCTAACAGGGCCCCCACAGATACGCAGTATTTT CASSPNRAPTDTQYF
TRBJ1-2 - - TRBV5-5 TGTGCCAGCAGCGATACCCGGAACCGCGCGGGCTACACCTTC CASSDTRNRAGYTF
TRBJ2-1 few TRBD2 TRBV7-7 TGTGCCAGCAGCGACAGCGGGAGGGGTTACAATGAGCAGTTCTTC CASSDSGRGYNEQFF
TRBJ2-1 - TRBD2 TRBV3-1 TGTGCCAGCAGCCAAGCAACTAGCGGGATTGAGCAGTTCTTC CASSQATSGIEQFF
TRBJ1-1 - - TRBV6-1 TGTGCCAGCGGGCCAGATTTTAACACTGAAGCTTTCTTT CASGPDFNTEAFF
TRBJ2-1 few - TRBV21-1 TGTGCCAGCAGCACCTTCTATGAGCAGTTCTTC CASSTFYEQFF
TRBJ2-1 - - TRBV20-1 TGCAGTGCTAGCCAGAGTGAGCAGTTCTTC CSASQSEQFF
TRBJ1-5 few - TRBV27 TGTGCCAGCAGCCTAAACGGTTTTCAGCCCCAGCATTTT CASSLNGFQPQHF
TRBJ2-5 few TRBD2 TRBV6-1 TGTGCCAGCAGAGATTGGGGGGGGGAAGAGACCCAGTACTTC CASRDWGGEETQYF
TRBJ1-1 few TRBD1 TRBV7-9 TGTGCCAGCAGCCACTGGACAGGGGACCTAAACACTGAAGCTTTCTTT CASSHWTGDLNTEAFF
TRBJ1-1 few - TRBV24-1 TGTGCCACCGCCGAAGGGGGAGGGCCTGAAGCTTTCTTT CATAEGGGPEAFF
TRBJ2-6 - TRBD1 TRBV12-3/TRBV12-4 TGTGCCTTCTGTCTGGGGGACAGGGGTCGAAGCTCTGGGGCCAACGTCCTGACTTTC CAFCLGDRGRSSGANVLTF
TRBJ1-1 few - TRBV19 TGTGCCACCGGGGGGCTACGTGAAGCTTTCTTT CATGGLREAFF
TRBJ2-5 few - TRBV11-2 TGTGCCAGCAGACCGCTCCCCACAGGGTTACAAGAGACCCAGTACTTC CASRPLPTGLQETQYF
TRBJ2-7 - TRBD2 TRBV28 TGTGCCGCCGGACTAGCGGGAAGGCCTAGCTCCTACGAGCAGTACTTC CAAGLAGRPSSYEQYF